This T cell receptor (beta chain) was captured in a study of blood T cell repertoires in COVID-19. Whole-study context: The United States, Italy and Spain provided the acute and convalescent COVID-19 samples. From T cells, B-cell-depleted T cells, or PBMCs came the material, which was cDNA or gDNA.

Methods used by the authors: Reference gene primer amplification gave nucleated cell count estimates. Libraries were prepared by immunoSEQ multiplex PCR; TCRdb keeps only in-frame clonotypes and omits some of them. The V and J calls and the clone size are those of that table, but D and trimming were determined from the DNA. The sample holds about 59,000 clones; 79% are singletons and the top ten take 3.5%. CDR3 length: 15 residues. The V gene's germline CDR1 is SGHAT and CDR2 FQNNGV. Trimming took 4 bases from V and 4 from J; bases not matched to a gene: 6. Source material: peripheral blood. V usage is TRBV11-2 and J usage is TRBJ1-2; 10 bases match TRBD1. The clonotype was recovered from a man between 60 and 75 years old with acute or convalescent COVID-19. The CDR3 loop reads CASSSLGTGAYGYTF. DNA of the CDR3: TGTGCCAGCAGCTCCCTCGGGACAGGGGCCTATGGCTACACCTTC.